The source of this T cell receptor beta chain is a study of regulatory T cells in long-lasting Graves disease (dated by TCRdb to the early 2020s). Regarding the study in general: Patients with newly diagnosed Graves' disease had been on antithyroid drugs for under 3 months. Patients with persistent Graves' disease were compared with patients with newly diagnosed Graves' disease using TCR sequencing and RNA sequencing of peripheral blood. The study took place in China and was registered as a clinical trial. A total of about 35 samples underwent TCR sequencing, from about 13 patients with persistent Graves' disease and around 20 patients with newly diagnosed Graves' disease. What the research found in general, with its limitations: Only peripheral blood was studied, because thyroid tissue, the primary lesion, was inaccessible. Sequencing and analysis were restricted to the TCR beta chain. Compared with newly diagnosed patients, persistent Graves' disease patients had lower TCR Shannon entropy and fewer highly expanded clones, which suggests clonal expansion. Persistent patients shared more public clonotypes among themselves (2,741) than newly diagnosed patients did (roughly 910). The authors noted that the small sample size was a limitation that may lower accuracy. Preferential use of TRBV28, TRBJ1-2 and TRBJ2-5 was observed in persistent disease, whereas TRBV20-1 and TRBJ2-1 were favored in newly diagnosed disease.

What this sample's time point label stands for: newly diagnosed GD, antithyroid drugs for less than 3 months. For both TCR sequencing and RNA sequencing, RNA was extracted from PBMCs using TRIzol. The diagnosis of Graves' disease followed American Thyroid Association guidelines. The patients came from an endocrinology department in Xi'an, China. Each patient gave 8.5 to 9.5 milliliters of peripheral blood, collected in an EDTA anticoagulant tube. Ficoll Paque Plus density gradient separation was used to isolate PBMCs, and no further T cell sorting was performed. An Agilent 2100 Bioanalyzer and agarose gel were used to assess RNA quality, and a NanoDrop 2000 was used to measure RNA concentration. This clonotype was found many times. The specificity of this receptor is unknown. No much larger clone is present one base from it, and per-base qualities are unavailable. CDR1 and CDR2 (SGHDN, FVKESK) derive from the germline V gene. V is trimmed back by 2 bases and J by 8 bases, and the junction contains 5 bases that no gene match accounts for. The CDR3, from cysteine to phenylalanine, totals 14 residues. Only the CDR3 portion is preserved as DNA: 42 bases, with reading frame beginning at the first base.

The library came from multiplex PCR. TCRdb lists the instrument as Illumina HiSeq 4000. To build TCR beta libraries, CDR3 regions were amplified by Arm-PCR using iRepertoire HTBI primers. Before sequencing, the PCR products went through gel purification. For the original study's pipeline: Across samples, some 62 TRBV and roughly 13 TRBJ segments were identified and used for gene usage analysis of CDR3 amino acid clonotypes. COPE and FqMerger were used to merge the filtered high-quality paired reads into contigs. Contigs were aligned with BLAST to IMGT TRBV, TRBD and TRBJ reference genes, and CDR3 was defined per IMGT. Clonotypes above 0.1% frequency were classified as highly expanded clones. Shannon entropy served as the measure of repertoire diversity, while the Gini coefficient captured V-J evenness. Clonotypes shared by more than one individual were considered public. TCRdb took the public reads, trimmed them with fastp at Q25, ran MiXCR for clone calling and kept in-frame beta chains. Rows matching on CDR3 protein sequence are summarized as one entry with the most common DNA and genes. TCRdb's processing, not the authors', yielded these V and J calls. This sample comprises 200,000 to 250,000 distinct CDR3 sequences, 20% of them detected only once. The top ten constitute approximately 15% of the sample.

The TCR comes from a female donor with Graves disease. In this chain, TRBV14 is recombined with TRBJ2-1; 8 central nucleotides agree with TRBD1. Sample: peripheral blood mononuclear cells (PBMCs), taken at new diagnosis, from a patient treated with antithyroid drugs. The CDR3 region has the sequence CASSQNRGSDEQFF. The DNA sequence is as follows: TGTGCCAGCAGCCAAAACAGGGGGAGCGATGAGCAGTTCTTC.